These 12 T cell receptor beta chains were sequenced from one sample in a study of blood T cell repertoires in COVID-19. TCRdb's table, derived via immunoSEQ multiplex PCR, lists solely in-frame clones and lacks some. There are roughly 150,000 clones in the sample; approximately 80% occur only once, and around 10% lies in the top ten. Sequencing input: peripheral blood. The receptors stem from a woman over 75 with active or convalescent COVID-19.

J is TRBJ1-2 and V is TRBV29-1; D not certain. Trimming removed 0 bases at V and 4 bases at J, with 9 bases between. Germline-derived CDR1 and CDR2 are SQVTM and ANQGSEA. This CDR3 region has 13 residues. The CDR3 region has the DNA TGCAGCGTTGAAGACCAGGTACTCTATGGCTACACCTTC. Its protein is CSVEDQVLYGYTF.

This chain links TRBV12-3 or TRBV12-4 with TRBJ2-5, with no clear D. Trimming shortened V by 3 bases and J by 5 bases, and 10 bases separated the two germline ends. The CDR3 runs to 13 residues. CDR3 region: CASSFGKEETQYF. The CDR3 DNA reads TGTGCCAGCAGTTTCGGAAAGGAGGAGACCCAGTACTTC.

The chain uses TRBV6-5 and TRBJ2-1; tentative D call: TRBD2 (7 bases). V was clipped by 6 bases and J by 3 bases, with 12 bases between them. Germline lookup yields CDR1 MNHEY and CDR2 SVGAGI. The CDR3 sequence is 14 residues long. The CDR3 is CASRGGLHYNEQFF. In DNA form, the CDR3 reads TGTGCCAGCAGAGGGGGACTACACTACAATGAGCAGTTCTTC.

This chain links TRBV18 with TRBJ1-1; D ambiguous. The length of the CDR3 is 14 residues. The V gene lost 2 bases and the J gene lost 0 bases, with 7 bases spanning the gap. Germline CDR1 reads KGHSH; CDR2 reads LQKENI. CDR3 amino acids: CASSPEVMNTEAFF. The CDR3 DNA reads TGTGCCAGCTCACCAGAGGTCATGAACACTGAAGCTTTCTTT.

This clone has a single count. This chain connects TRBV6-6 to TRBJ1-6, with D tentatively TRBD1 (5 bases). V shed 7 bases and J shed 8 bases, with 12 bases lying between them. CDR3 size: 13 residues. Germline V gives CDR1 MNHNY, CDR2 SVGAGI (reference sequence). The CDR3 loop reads CASTVDRYSPLHF. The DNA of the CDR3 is TGTGCCAGCACCGTCGACAGATATTCACCCCTCCACTTT.

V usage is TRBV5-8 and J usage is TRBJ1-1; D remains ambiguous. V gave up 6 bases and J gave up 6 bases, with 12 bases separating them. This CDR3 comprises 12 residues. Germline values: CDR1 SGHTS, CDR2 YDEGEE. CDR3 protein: CASTHTAPEAFF. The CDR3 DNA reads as TGTGCCAGCACCCACACCGCCCCTGAAGCTTTCTTT.

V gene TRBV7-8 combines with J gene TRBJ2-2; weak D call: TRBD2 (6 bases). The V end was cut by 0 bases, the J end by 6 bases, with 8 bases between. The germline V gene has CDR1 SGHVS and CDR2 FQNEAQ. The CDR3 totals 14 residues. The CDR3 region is CASSLARGAGELFF. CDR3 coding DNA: TGTGCCAGCAGCTTAGCGCGGGGCGCCGGGGAGCTGTTTTTT.

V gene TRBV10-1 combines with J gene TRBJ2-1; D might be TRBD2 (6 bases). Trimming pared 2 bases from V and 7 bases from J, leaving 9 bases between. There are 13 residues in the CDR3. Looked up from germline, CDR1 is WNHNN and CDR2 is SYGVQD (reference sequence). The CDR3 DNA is TGCGCCAGCAGTGAGGGTGGGAGGAATGAGCAGTTCTTC. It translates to CASSEGGRNEQFF.

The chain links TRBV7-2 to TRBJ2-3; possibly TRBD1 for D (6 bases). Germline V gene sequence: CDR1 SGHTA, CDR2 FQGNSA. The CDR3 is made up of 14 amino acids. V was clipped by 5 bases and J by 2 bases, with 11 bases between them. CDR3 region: CASSRRDITDTQYF. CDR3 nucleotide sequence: TGTGCCAGCAGCAGACGGGACATCACAGATACGCAGTATTTT.

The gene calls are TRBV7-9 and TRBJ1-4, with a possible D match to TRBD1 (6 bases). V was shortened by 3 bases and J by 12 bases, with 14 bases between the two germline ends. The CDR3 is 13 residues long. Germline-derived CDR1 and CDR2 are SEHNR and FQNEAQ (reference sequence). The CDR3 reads CASSLDSRVELFF. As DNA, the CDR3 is TGTGCCAGCAGCTTGGACAGTAGAGTAGAACTGTTTTTT. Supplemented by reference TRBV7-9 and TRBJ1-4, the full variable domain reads DTGVSQNPRHKITKRGQNVTFRCDPISEHNRLYWYRQTLGQGPEFLTYFQNEAQLEKSRLLSDRFSAERPKGSFSTLEIQRTEQGDSAMYLCASSLDSRVELFFGSGTQLSVL.

The DNA of the CDR3 is TGTGCCAGCAGTTCCTATAGCAATCAGCCCCAGCATTTT. This encodes CASSSYSNQPQHF. This rearrangement joins TRBV27 to TRBJ1-5, with D unclear. Trimming took off 4 bases at V and 0 bases at J, with 4 bases between the two ends. Germline CDR1 is MNHEY and CDR2 is SMNVEV (reference sequence). The CDR3 covers 13 residues.

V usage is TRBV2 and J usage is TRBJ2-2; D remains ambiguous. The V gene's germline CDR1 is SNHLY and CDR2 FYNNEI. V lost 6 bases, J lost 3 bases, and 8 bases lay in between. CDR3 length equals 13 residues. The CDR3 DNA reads TGTGCCAGCAGGGCCCTTGACACCGGGGAGCTGTTTTTT. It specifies CASRALDTGELFF.